The clone carrying this T cell receptor beta chain is termed medium-sized. Its antigen is currently unknown. The identical CDR3 is also encoded by other nucleotide sequences in the sample. Germline CDR1 reads MGHDK; CDR2 reads SYGVNS. The V gene lost 4 bases and the J gene lost 3 bases, with 17 bases spanning the gap. CDR3 length equals 16 residues. CD8 memory comprised CD45RO+ plus CCR7-negative CD45RA+ TemRA cells. Some clones are missing from TCRdb's copy, which holds only in-frame ones; the method was immunoSEQ multiplex PCR. The repertoire has over 95,000 clones, 68% of them found once; the top ten carry under 25%. This sample is part of a study of shared clonotypes between healthy human individuals. General study results and limits: Clonotype sharing among donors, it was expected, would be affected by sequencing depth.

This sequence was found in a young woman in good health. This chain connects TRBV25-1 to TRBJ2-3, with D perhaps TRBD1 or TRBD2 (5 bases each). Material: memory CD8+ T cells sorted from blood. Subset reported: CD45RO+ cells pooled with CCR7-negative TemRA cells. In DNA form, the CDR3 reads TGTGCCAGCAGTGGGGCAGGGAGCGGCGGTACAGATACGCAGTATTTT. Its translation is CASSGAGSGGTDTQYF. Together with reference TRBV25-1 and TRBJ2-3, the CDR3 gives the full variable domain: EADIYQTPRYLVIGTGKKITLECSQTMGHDKMYWYQQDPGMELHLIHYSYGVNSTEKGDLSSESTVSRIRTEHFPLTLESARPSHTSQYLCASSGAGSGGTDTQYFGPGTRLTVL.